The 16 T cell receptor beta chains below were found in one sample sequenced in a study of T-cell reconstitution after alpha-beta-depleted transplantation in children (dated by TCRdb to the mid-2010s). The intended sense of this specimen's treatment or condition label: allogeneic hematopoietic cell transplantation with graft depleted of TCRalphabeta T cells and CD19 B cells. The library was produced with PCR. Sequenced using an Illumina HiSeq 2500. Molecular barcoding was employed in the preparation of TCR libraries, with unique molecular identifiers being used to normalize TCRbeta repertoire quantification. TCRdb trimmed public reads at Q25 via fastp, called clones via MiXCR and kept in-frame beta chains. Rows are unified per CDR3 protein, each entry keeping the most common DNA and genes. The sample yields 300,000 to 350,000 distinct CDR3 sequences; around 16% were counted once. The ten largest clones take up approximately 38% of the sample.

The starting material was PBMCs, mostly from graft donor cells, obtained 360 days after TCRalphabeta/CD19-depleted stem cell transplant. These receptors all come from a male patient between 2 and 15 years old who had a stem cell transplant for acute lymphoblastic leukemia, so the T cells may come from the graft donor.

This clonotype was counted a few times. This chain links TRBV5-4 with TRBJ2-1, with TRBD2 as a possible D gene (6 bases). V lost 4 bases and J lost 2, with 10 bases in between. CDR3 length: 14 amino acids. CDR1 is SGHNT, CDR2 YYREEE, per germline (reference sequence). The CDR3 DNA reads as TGTGCCAGCAGCGCCGGGACTGCCTACAATGAGCAGTTCTTC. It is translated as CASSAGTAYNEQFF.

The V call is TRBV28, the J call TRBJ1-6; 7 positions match TRBD1. Germline trimming cut 6 bases from V and 5 bases from J; bases unmatched to any gene: 4. CDR1 and CDR2 from the germline V gene are MDHEN and SYDVKM. The CDR3 totals 14 residues. The CDR3 bases are TGTGCCAGCAGAACTGGGACAGATAATTCACCCCTCCACTTT. Its protein product is CASRTGTDNSPLHF.

J is TRBJ2-1 and V is TRBV4-3; unclear D gene. The V end lost 1 base, the J end lost 9 bases, and 10 bases lay between the germline ends. Per the germline V gene, CDR1 is LGHNA and CDR2 is YSLEER. There are 13 residues in the CDR3. In DNA, the CDR3 is TGCGCCAGCAGCCAAGCTTATTGGGGTGAGCAGTTCTTC. Residues: CASSQAYWGEQFF.

The genes are TRBV20-1 and TRBJ2-3, with a tentative D call TRBD2 (5 bases). This CDR3 has 12 amino acids. Germline CDR1 and CDR2: DFQATT and SNEGSKA (reference sequence). Trimming took off 1 base at V and 6 bases at J, with 8 bases between the two ends. CDR3: CSARVRRDTQYF. CDR3 DNA: TGCAGTGCTAGAGTACGGAGGGATACGCAGTATTTT.

CDR3 amino acids: CASSQPSYTGELFF. CDR3 in DNA: TGTGCCAGCAGCCAACCGAGCTACACCGGGGAGCTGTTTTTT. The chain recombines TRBV4-2 with TRBJ2-2, with D uncertain. The V end lost 2 bases, the J end lost 3 bases, and 7 bases lay between the germline ends. Germline V CDR1 and CDR2: LGHNA, YNFKEQ. The CDR3 has 14 amino acids.

This clonotype was observed a few times. The V call is TRBV13, the J call TRBJ2-1; 9 nucleotides agree with TRBD1. Trimming cost V 2 bases and J 4 bases; bases outside gene matches: 3. The germline V gene has CDR1 PRHDT and CDR2 FYEKMQ (reference sequence). The CDR3 runs 15 residues. The CDR3 bases are TGTGCCAGCAGCTTACGACAGGGGGTGTACAATGAGCAGTTCTTC. Translation: CASSLRQGVYNEQFF.

Many counts were recorded for this clonotype. This chain joins TRBV25-1 and TRBJ2-3, with D perhaps TRBD1 (6 bases). Trimming pared 4 bases from V and 4 bases from J, leaving 15 bases between. The CDR3 extends over 15 amino acids. Germline V gene lookup returns CDR1 MGHDK and CDR2 SYGVNS. The CDR3 nucleotides read TGTGCCAGCAGTGTCGGGACACTTTCTGCAGATACGCAGTATTTT. It specifies CASSVGTLSADTQYF.

V and J are TRBV5-1 and TRBJ2-7; either TRBD1 or TRBD2 may fit D (10 bases each). V shed 3 bases and J shed 4 bases, with 29 bases lying between them. Germline V CDR1 and CDR2: SGHRS, YFSETQ. The CDR3 sequence is 19 residues long. The CDR3: CASSWRTGGLLAGLYEQYF. The DNA for the CDR3 is TGCGCCAGCAGCTGGAGGACAGGGGGTTTACTAGCGGGGTTGTACGAGCAGTACTTC. The whole variable domain, remainder taken from reference TRBV5-1 and TRBJ2-7, is KAGVTQTPRYLIKTRGQQVTLSCSPISGHRSVSWYQQTPGQGLQFLFEYFSETQRNKGNFPGRFSGRQFSNSRSEMNVSTLELGDSALYLCASSWRTGGLLAGLYEQYFGPGTRLTVT.

This clonotype was seen a few times. This CDR3 reads CASRAWDRGLYEQYF. The CDR3 nucleotides read TGTGCCAGCAGGGCTTGGGACAGGGGTCTCTACGAGCAGTACTTC. The genes are TRBV6-1 and TRBJ2-7; 10 bases fit TRBD1. J was trimmed by 3 bases and V by 6 bases; bases with no gene match: 8. CDR1 and CDR2 from the germline V gene are MNHNS and SASEGT. The CDR3 is 15 amino acids.

The chain combines TRBV5-4 with TRBJ2-1; no clear D gene. V lost 3 bases, J lost 6 bases, and 10 bases lay in between. The CDR3 sequence is 13 residues long. Germline CDR1 is SGHNT and CDR2 is YYREEE (reference sequence). CDR3 in amino acids: CASSSPGSNEQFF. The CDR3 DNA reads TGTGCCAGCAGCTCTCCCGGCAGCAATGAGCAGTTCTTC. Drawing the rest from reference TRBV5-4 and TRBJ2-1, the complete variable domain is ETGVTQSPTHLIKTRGQQVTLRCSSQSGHNTVSWYQQALGQGPQFIFQYYREEENGRGNFPPRFSGLQFPNYSSELNVNALELDDSALYLCASSSPGSNEQFFGPGTRLTVL.

The CDR3 spells CASSHRGLDTGELFF. The DNA of the CDR3 is TGCGCCAGCAGCCACCGAGGGCTTGACACCGGGGAGCTGTTTTTT. The chain links TRBV4-1 to TRBJ2-2, with D perhaps matching TRBD2 (5 bases). The V and J ends lost 3 bases and 3 bases respectively, with 11 bases between them. The CDR3 extends over 15 amino acids. Germline V gene sequence: CDR1 MGHRA, CDR2 YSYEKL.

This clonotype occurred a few times. The chain uses TRBV12-3 or TRBV12-4 and TRBJ1-2, with a weak D call TRBD1 (6 bases). The CDR3 length is 14 residues. The V end lost 5 bases, the J end lost 3 bases, and 13 bases lay between the germline ends. CDR3 nucleotides: TGTGCCAGCAGTCTGGACAGAATCGACTATGGCTACACCTTC. Its protein is CASSLDRIDYGYTF.

The sample holds a few counts of this clonotype. V usage is TRBV6-5 and J usage is TRBJ2-1; 7 positions match TRBD2. This CDR3 has 15 amino acids. Germline CDR1 MNHEY, CDR2 SVGAGI. Trimming took 2 bases from V and 7 from J; bases not matched to a gene: 8. CDR3 residues: CASSYGAGVKNEQFF. For the CDR3, the DNA is TGTGCCAGCAGTTACGGCGCGGGAGTTAAGAATGAGCAGTTCTTC.

This clonotype was picked up a small number of times. The J gene is TRBJ2-2, the V gene TRBV27; TRBD2 matches 8 bases. V lost 7 bases and J lost 6; bases outside the gene matches: 10. This CDR3 has 15 residues. Germline V gene lookup returns CDR1 MNHEY and CDR2 SMNVEV (reference sequence). The CDR3 DNA reads as TGTGCCAGCAAATCCCCAGCGGGAGCTCCCGGGGAGCTGTTTTTT. Translation gives CASKSPAGAPGELFF.

In its sample, this clonotype was seen many times. The gene calls are TRBV12-3 or TRBV12-4 and TRBJ2-7; D is possibly TRBD2 (5 bases). Trimming took 5 bases from V and 3 from J, leaving 11 bases between them. This CDR3 has 13 amino acids. The CDR3 DNA sequence: TGTGCCAGCAGTCTCGGGATGTACTACGAGCAGTACTTC. As protein: CASSLGMYYEQYF.

The chain carries TRBV9 and TRBJ2-2; D may match TRBD1 or TRBD2 (5 bases each). CDR3 length: 14 amino acids. Trimming took off 4 bases at V and 5 bases at J, with 12 bases between the two ends. Germline V gene sequence: CDR1 SGDLS, CDR2 YYNGEE. The CDR3 sequence: CASSIGTLTGELFF. CDR3 nucleotides: TGTGCCAGCAGCATTGGGACCCTGACCGGGGAGCTGTTTTTT.